The clone carrying this TCR beta chain has ten or more counts. The sample belongs to a study of T cells in Graves' hyperthyroidism and ophthalmopathy. RNA transcripts served as the template for amplifying TCR beta CDR3 regions. Primed by the HTBI set, a first-round RT-PCR was run on the TCR CDR3. TCRdb reprocessed the multiplex PCR reads with MiXCR, giving one entry per CDR3 protein. The data contain 350,000 to 400,000 distinct CDR3 sequences, just under 15% of them singletons. The germline CDR1 and CDR2 sequences are SGDLS and YYNGEE. V shed 3 bases, J shed 5 bases, and the junction held 11 bases outside the gene matches. The length of the CDR3 is 16 residues. Together with thyroid ultrasound, orbital computed tomography, serum thyroxine and TRAb, clinical symptoms were used for diagnoses.

This clonotype originated in a woman aged 25-40 years with Graves' hyperthyroidism. Sample: blood. The rearrangement links TRBV9 to TRBJ2-1; 7 bases fit TRBD1. The CDR3 DNA sequence: TGTGCCAGCAGCGCCGGGACAGTGAGTCCAGACAATGAGCAGTTCTTC. Its protein is CASSAGTVSPDNEQFF.